The source of this T cell receptor (beta chain) is a study of cytomegalovirus exposure and HLA in healthy donors. PCR employed 60 Vbeta and 13 Jbeta primers. Clones were sequenced by immunoSEQ multiplex PCR, and TCRdb holds only the in-frame ones, with some missing. The sample includes about 200,000 clones, roughly 82% of them seen just once. As to this clone: Its antigen is undetermined.

Study outcomes and limitations: Rarity held for most TCR sequences, but there were some public TCRs that occurred in many donors. Presence/absence analyses supposed approximately even sequencing depth among donors. The number of N-insertions in an Asian-associated ancestry cluster was reportedly below the approximately 690-donor mean in a later analysis.

There are 14 residues in the CDR3. Trimming removed 6 bases from V and 1 base from J, with 12 bases in between. The germline gives CDR1 MNHEY, CDR2 SVGAGI. The chain carries TRBV6-5 and TRBJ1-1; a possible D gene is TRBD1 (6 bases). The sequence was collected from a man aged 35 to 55 in good health and CMV-seropositive. Sequencing input: PBMCs. CDR3: CASRGQIRNTEAFF. The CDR3 coding sequence is TGTGCCAGCAGAGGACAGATCCGGAACACTGAAGCTTTCTTT.